These 32 T cell receptor beta chains came from one sample sequenced in a study of blood T cell repertoires in COVID-19. Method: immunoSEQ multiplex PCR; TCRdb's copy keeps in-frame clones and lacks some. Of around 65,000 clones in the sample, more than 75% were seen once. The sequenced sample consisted of peripheral blood. The receptor set was obtained from a human donor in a cohort sampled during active COVID-19.

This clone was seen just once. The chain links TRBV6-2 or TRBV6-3 to TRBJ2-6, with 15 bases that match TRBD2. Trimming removed 4 bases from V and 4 bases from J; junction bases left unmatched: 2. Looked up from germline, CDR1 is MNHEY and CDR2 is SVGEGT. The CDR3 extends over 17 amino acids. The CDR3 coding sequence is TGTGCCAGCAGTTGGACTAGCGGGAGGGCCGGGGCCAACGTCCTGACTTTC. Its translation: CASSWTSGRAGANVLTF.

The CDR3 sequence is CASSTRRTEGNTIYF. CDR3 nucleotides: TGTGCCAGTAGTACCCGTCGGACAGAAGGAAACACCATATATTTT. The J gene is TRBJ1-3, the V gene TRBV19; the D gene is possibly TRBD1 (6 bases). The CDR3 spans 15 residues. V was trimmed by 4 bases and J by 4 bases, leaving 14 bases between them. CDR1 and CDR2 (germline): LNHDA, SQIVND (reference sequence).

As concerns this clone: A read error may account for a junction end that differs from germline. The rearrangement uses TRBV5-1 and TRBJ2-7; 9 bases fit TRBD1. The germline V gene has CDR1 SGHRS and CDR2 YFSETQ. This CDR3 is built from 16 residues. The CDR3 here is CASSLAGTGSSSEQYF. The CDR3 region has the DNA TGCGCCAGCAGCTTGGCCGGGACAGGGAGTTCCTCCGAGCAGTACTTC.

The V gene is TRBV18, the J gene TRBJ2-2; D perhaps matches TRBD2 (5 bases). The V gene lost 4 bases and the J gene lost 0 bases, with 12 bases spanning the gap. Germline V gives CDR1 KGHSH, CDR2 LQKENI. This CDR3 spans 16 amino acids. DNA of the CDR3: TGTGCCAGCTCACTACTCCCCGGGGCGAACACCGGGGAGCTGTTTTTT. Its translation is CASSLLPGANTGELFF. The complete variable domain, with remaining parts taken from reference TRBV18 and TRBJ2-2, reads NAGVMQNPRHLVRRRGQEARLRCSPMKGHSHVYWYRQLPEEGLKFMVYLQKENIIDESGMPKERFSAEFPKEGPSILRIQQVVRGDSAAYFCASSLLPGANTGELFFGEGSRLTVL.

V usage is TRBV28 and J usage is TRBJ2-7; maybe TRBD1 (6 bases). The CDR3 length is 12 residues. Germline V gene sequence: CDR1 MDHEN, CDR2 SYDVKM. Trimming took 7 bases from V and 4 from J, leaving 11 bases between them. The CDR3 coding sequence is TGTGCCAGCATAGGGCAGGGGTACGAGCAGTACTTC. It yields the protein CASIGQGYEQYF.

The V and J genes are TRBV27 and TRBJ2-7, with TRBD1 as a possible D gene (6 bases). CDR3 length equals 15 residues. The germline V and J ends were trimmed by 1 base and 3 bases, with 13 bases remaining between them. Germline values: CDR1 MNHEY, CDR2 SMNVEV (reference sequence). The CDR3 DNA reads TGTGCCAGCAGTTTATTGCCAGGGGCCGGCTACGAGCAGTACTTC. Amino acids: CASSLLPGAGYEQYF.

The chain couples TRBV4-3 to TRBJ1-2; 9 bases are a match to TRBD1. CDR1 and CDR2 from the germline V gene are LGHNA and YSLEER. The J segment lost 4 bases and the V segment lost 1 base, leaving 7 bases of the junction unmatched. The CDR3 has 16 residues. This CDR3 is CASSQAGQGEVYGYTF. In DNA form, the CDR3 reads TGCGCCAGCAGCCAAGCGGGACAGGGAGAGGTCTATGGCTACACCTTC.

The rearrangement joins TRBV7-2 to TRBJ1-1, with D possibly TRBD1 on 5 matching bases. This CDR3 has 15 residues. The ends were cut back, 4 bases at V and 1 base at J, with 13 bases in the middle. Per the germline V gene, CDR1 is SGHTA and CDR2 is FQGNSA. The CDR3 region has the DNA TGTGCCAGCAGCTCCGAGTCGACAGCGAACACTGAAGCTTTCTTT. Translated: CASSSESTANTEAFF.

The CDR3 region has the DNA TGTGCCAGCAGCTCAGCGGGAGGGGGAAGCACAGATACGCAGTATTTT. Amino acids: CASSSAGGGSTDTQYF. This sequence joins TRBV7-9 and TRBJ2-3, with 10 bases that match TRBD2. V was clipped by 4 bases and J by 0 bases; unmatched bases: 4. This CDR3 is built from 16 residues. Looked up from germline, CDR1 is SEHNR and CDR2 is FQNEAQ (reference sequence). The variable domain in full, completed from reference TRBV7-9 and TRBJ2-3, reads DTGVSQNPRHKITKRGQNVTFRCDPISEHNRLYWYRQTLGQGPEFLTYFQNEAQLEKSRLLSDRFSAERPKGSFSTLEIQRTEQGDSAMYLCASSSAGGGSTDTQYFGPGTRLTVL.

V is TRBV11-3 and J is TRBJ2-1, with 10 bases lining up with TRBD2. The CDR3 loop spans 18 amino acids. V trimming: 6 bases; J trimming: 2 bases; junction bases outside the gene matches: 13. Germline V gene sequence: CDR1 SGHNT, CDR2 YENEEA. CDR3 coding DNA: TGTGCCAGCAGGGGGGGGCTAGCGGGAGAAGGGACCTACAATGAGCAGTTCTTC. Encoded protein: CASRGGLAGEGTYNEQFF.

The chain has TRBV5-4 and TRBJ2-5; 7 bases line up with TRBD1. V shed 0 bases, J shed 4 bases, and the junction held 6 bases outside the gene matches. Germline lookup yields CDR1 SGHNT and CDR2 YYREEE (reference sequence). The length of the CDR3 is 15 residues. Written as DNA, the CDR3 is TGTGCCAGCAGCTTGGGGACAGGTCCCTTAGAGACCCAGTACTTC. Translated: CASSLGTGPLETQYF.

This chain links TRBV5-4 with TRBJ2-5, with 10 bases that match TRBD2. The CDR3 loop spans 15 amino acids. Germline lookup yields CDR1 SGHNT and CDR2 YYREEE (reference sequence). Unmatched junction bases numbered 4, after V lost 3 bases and J lost 2 bases. The CDR3 sequence is CASSSLAGAQETQYF. Here the CDR3 DNA reads TGTGCCAGCAGCTCCCTAGCGGGAGCACAAGAGACCCAGTACTTC.

The count of this clone is one. The rearrangement joins TRBV29-1 to TRBJ2-1; the match to TRBD2 covers 11 bases. CDR3 length: 17 amino acids. CDR1 and CDR2 from the germline V gene are SQVTM and ANQGSEA. Losses at the gene ends were 2 bases for V and 5 bases for J; bases not matched to a gene: 11. CDR3 nucleotide sequence: TGCAGCGTTGAACGCCGAACCGGGACTAGCGGAGACAATGAGCAGTTCTTC. It yields the protein CSVERRTGTSGDNEQFF.

Notes on this clone: Other nucleotide sequences in the sample specify the same CDR3. The chain joins TRBV12-3 or TRBV12-4 to TRBJ2-2, with a possible D match to TRBD2 (6 bases). Trimming stripped 3 bases from V and 5 bases from J, with 7 bases between. The CDR3 consists of 13 residues. The chain's CDR3 is CASSFRGTGELFF. In nucleotides, the CDR3 is TGTGCCAGCAGTTTCCGGGGGACCGGGGAGCTGTTTTTT.

This clone was observed once. This sequence joins TRBV6-1 and TRBJ1-3; D possibly corresponds to TRBD1 (6 bases). The CDR3 length is 16 residues. CDR1 is MNHNS and CDR2 is SASEGT in the germline V gene. V lost 0 bases and J lost 0, with 9 bases in between. Here the CDR3 reads CASSEAMDSSGNTIYF. CDR3 bases: TGTGCCAGCAGTGAAGCTATGGACAGCTCTGGAAACACCATATATTTT.

V gene TRBV9 combines with J gene TRBJ2-7; TRBD2 agrees at 13 bases. CDR1 and CDR2 from the germline V gene are SGDLS and YYNGEE. The CDR3 consists of 15 residues. The trim removed 3 bases at V and 7 bases at J, leaving 7 bases unmatched. The CDR3 loop is CASSEGLAGAREQYF. In DNA, the CDR3 is TGTGCCAGCAGCGAAGGACTAGCGGGAGCTCGTGAGCAGTACTTC.

The gene calls are TRBV2 and TRBJ2-5; a weak D match, TRBD1 (5 bases). Germline CDR1 and CDR2: SNHLY and FYNNEI. CDR3 length equals 16 residues. Trimming left V 1 base short and J 0 bases short, with 12 bases between. The DNA for the CDR3 is TGTGCCAGCAGTGAAGGGGTTTGGACAAACCAAGAGACCCAGTACTTC. Its translation is CASSEGVWTNQETQYF.

The chain is built from TRBV7-9 and TRBJ1-3; D is ambiguous. The CDR3 extends over 13 amino acids. Germline V gives CDR1 SEHNR, CDR2 FQNEAQ (reference sequence). With 5 bases removed from V and 0 bases from J, the gap between germline ends came to 5 bases. CDR3 DNA sequence: TGTGCCAGCAGCATCAACTCTGGAAACACCATATATTTT. Residues: CASSINSGNTIYF.

This clone was counted between two and nine times. The chain carries TRBV5-8 and TRBJ1-2, with a possible D match to TRBD1 (5 bases). Deletions cut 3 bases from V and 0 bases from J, with 21 bases between. This CDR3 comprises 18 residues. CDR1 and CDR2 (germline): SGHTS, YDEGEE. The CDR3 is CASSSRDVTRESNYGYTF. As DNA, the CDR3 is TGTGCCAGCAGCTCTCGAGACGTGACCAGGGAATCTAACTATGGCTACACCTTC.

The CDR3 protein is CASSLAGGEQFF. Here the CDR3 DNA reads TGTGCCAGCAGTTTAGCCGGGGGTGAGCAGTTCTTC. This chain joins TRBV7-3 and TRBJ2-1; a weak D match, TRBD2 (6 bases). The CDR3 is 12 residues long. Looked up from germline, CDR1 is SGHTA and CDR2 is FQGTGA. V lost 6 bases and J 9 bases, leaving 12 bases between the germline ends.

V is TRBV5-4 and J is TRBJ2-7; weak D call: TRBD1 (6 bases). The CDR3 covers 16 residues. The V and J ends lost 0 bases and 3 bases respectively, with 16 bases between them. CDR1 is SGHNT and CDR2 is YYREEE in the germline V gene (reference sequence). The CDR3 here is CASSLGDTLRGYEQYF. CDR3 in DNA: TGTGCCAGCAGCTTGGGGGACACCTTACGGGGCTACGAGCAGTACTTC.

The V call is TRBV6-2 or TRBV6-3, the J call TRBJ2-1; 11 nucleotides agree with TRBD1. Germline CDR1 is MNHEY and CDR2 is SVGEGT. The CDR3 contains 15 residues. V was pared by 5 bases and J by 3 bases, with 3 bases of the junction left unmatched. The CDR3 region is CASSPGTGGYNEQFF. CDR3 in DNA: TGTGCCAGCAGTCCCGGGACAGGGGGCTACAATGAGCAGTTCTTC.

The chain joins TRBV19 to TRBJ1-1; maybe TRBD1 (6 bases). Trimming left V 8 bases short and J 0 bases short, with 13 bases between. This CDR3 comprises 14 residues. Germline V gene data show CDR1 as LNHDA and CDR2 as SQIVND (reference sequence). The CDR3 is CASRNREMNTEAFF. The CDR3 DNA follows: TGTGCCAGTCGTAACAGGGAAATGAACACTGAAGCTTTCTTT. Filled out from reference TRBV19 and TRBJ1-1, the complete variable domain reads DGGITQSPKYLFRKEGQNVTLSCEQNLNHDAMYWYRQDPGQGLRLIYYSQIVNDFQKGDIAEGYSVSREKKESFPLTVTSAQKNPTAFYLCASRNREMNTEAFFGQGTRLTVV.

The chain couples TRBV11-3 to TRBJ2-7; weak D call: TRBD2 (5 bases). Looked up from germline, CDR1 is SGHNT and CDR2 is YENEEA. Trimming left V 5 bases short and J 2 bases short, with 19 bases between. The CDR3 extends over 16 amino acids. CDR3 sequence reads: CASSPRVDRGPYEQYF. For the CDR3, the DNA is TGTGCCAGCAGCCCGAGAGTGGACCGAGGGCCCTACGAGCAGTACTTC.

In its sample, this clone was seen once. The chain combines TRBV14 with TRBJ1-6; D is unresolved. V was shortened by 0 bases and J by 10 bases, with 13 bases between the two germline ends. Germline loops: CDR1 SGHDN, CDR2 FVKESK. This CDR3 spans 15 amino acids. The CDR3 protein is CASSQDSARISPLHF. Here the CDR3 DNA reads TGTGCCAGCAGCCAAGATTCAGCTAGGATATCACCCCTCCACTTT.

The chain recombines TRBV5-1 with TRBJ2-7; maybe TRBD2 (5 bases). The CDR3 covers 16 residues. Trimming left V 0 bases short and J 3 bases short, with 16 bases between. The germline V gene has CDR1 SGHRS and CDR2 YFSETQ. The CDR3 protein is CASSLDFPGNDYEQYF. CDR3 sequence (DNA): TGCGCCAGCAGCTTGGATTTCCCCGGGAACGACTACGAGCAGTACTTC.

The chain has TRBV4-3 and TRBJ2-1, with D tentatively TRBD2 (5 bases). The CDR3 runs 14 residues. Between the trimmed V and J ends, which lost 1 base and 6 bases, there was a span of 10 bases. CDR1 and CDR2 from the germline V gene are LGHNA and YSLEER. The CDR3 sequence is CASSQGLTVNEQFF. CDR3 bases: TGCGCCAGCAGCCAAGGACTAACTGTCAATGAGCAGTTCTTC.

J is TRBJ1-6 and V is TRBV7-6; TRBD1 aligns across 7 bases. The germline V gene has CDR1 SGHVS and CDR2 FNYEAQ. This CDR3 has 14 amino acids. V shed 6 bases, J shed 7 bases, and the junction held 6 bases outside the gene matches. In DNA, the CDR3 is TGTGCCAGCAGTGAAGGGACAGACAATTCACCCCTCCACTTT. This sequence encodes CASSEGTDNSPLHF. Full variable domain (missing parts from reference TRBV7-6 and TRBJ1-6): GAGVSQSPRYKVTKRGQDVALRCDPISGHVSLYWYRQALGQGPEFLTYFNYEAQQDKSGLPNDRFSAERPEGSISTLTIQRTEQRDSAMYRCASSEGTDNSPLHFGNGTRLTVT.

This clone was seen a single time. This chain uses TRBV6-5 with TRBJ2-2, with D tentatively TRBD2 (5 bases). The V end lost 7 bases, the J end lost 2 bases, and 11 bases lay between the germline ends. Germline V CDR1 and CDR2: MNHEY, SVGAGI. The length of the CDR3 is 14 residues. CDR3 protein: CASIRRLNTGELFF. The CDR3 DNA reads TGTGCCAGCATCAGGAGGCTCAACACCGGGGAGCTGTTTTTT.

This CDR3 reads CASSPREGASQETQYF. CDR3 nucleotide sequence: TGTGCCAGCAGCCCAAGGGAGGGAGCGTCCCAAGAGACCCAGTACTTC. V is TRBV5-4 and J is TRBJ2-5; 7 nucleotides agree with TRBD2. This CDR3 is built from 16 residues. V was pared by 4 bases and J by 1 base, with 10 bases of the junction left unmatched. Germline CDR1 and CDR2: SGHNT and YYREEE (reference sequence).

This clone was recorded only once. The rearrangement links TRBV28 to TRBJ1-5; 7 bases are shared with TRBD1. The CDR3 loop spans 13 amino acids. Germline-derived CDR1 and CDR2 are MDHEN and SYDVKM. The trim removed 4 bases at V and 11 bases at J, leaving 8 bases unmatched. As DNA, the CDR3 is TGTGCCAGCAGTTCCCAGGGGGGAAGCTCCCAGCATTTT. The encoded protein is CASSSQGGSSQHF.

The V call is TRBV5-1, the J call TRBJ2-6; 7 bases line up with TRBD1. The CDR3 loop spans 16 amino acids. Germline lookup yields CDR1 SGHRS and CDR2 YFSETQ. J lost 2 bases, V lost 2 bases, and 4 bases had no gene match. Here the CDR3 DNA reads TGCGCCAGCAGCTTAACCCAGGGGGCTGGGGCCAACGTCCTGACTTTC. Translated: CASSLTQGAGANVLTF.